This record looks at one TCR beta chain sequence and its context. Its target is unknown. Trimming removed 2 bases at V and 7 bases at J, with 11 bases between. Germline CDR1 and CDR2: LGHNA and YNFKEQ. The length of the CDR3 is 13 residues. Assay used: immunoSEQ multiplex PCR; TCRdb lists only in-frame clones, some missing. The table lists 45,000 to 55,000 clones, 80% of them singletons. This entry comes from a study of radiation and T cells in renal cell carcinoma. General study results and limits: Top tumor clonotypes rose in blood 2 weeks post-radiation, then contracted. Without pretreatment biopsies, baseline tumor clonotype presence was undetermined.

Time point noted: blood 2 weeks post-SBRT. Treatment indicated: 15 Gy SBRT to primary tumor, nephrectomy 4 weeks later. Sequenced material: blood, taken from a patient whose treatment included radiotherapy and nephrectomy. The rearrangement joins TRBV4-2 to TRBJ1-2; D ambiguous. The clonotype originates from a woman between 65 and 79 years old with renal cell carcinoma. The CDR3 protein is CASSQPQEGGYTF. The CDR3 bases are TGTGCCAGCAGCCAACCCCAGGAGGGTGGCTACACCTTC.